This T cell receptor beta chain originates from a study of shared clonotypes between healthy human individuals. Study-wide results and caveats: The study found 4.5% to 6% of naive CD4 clonotypes shared across four donors. Despite large depth, rarefaction showed incomplete sorted-subset sequencing.

How the authors handled the data: Filtering differed for immunoSEQ, which gave only junction sequences without quality scores. The protocol was immunoSEQ multiplex PCR, while the TCRdb copy is restricted to in-frame clones and leaves out a portion. V, J and clone size were drawn from that table, and D and trimming were deduced from the DNA. The repertoire holds millions of clones, 85% to 95% seen once, with over 0.12% in the top ten. Losses at the gene ends were 4 bases for V and 5 bases for J; bases not matched to a gene: 7. CDR1 and CDR2 (germline): MNHNS, SASEGT. This CDR3 is 14 amino acids long. For this clone: What it binds is unknown.

Sequenced input: naive CD4+ T cells sorted from blood. Subset described: CD45RA+ positively selected. The chain joins TRBV6-1 to TRBJ2-5, with TRBD1 identical over 7 bases. This TCR was recovered from a man in his late teens or twenties in good health. The DNA for the CDR3 is TGTGCCAGCAGTGCAGACAGGGTCCAGGAGACCCAGTACTTC. Its protein product is CASSADRVQETQYF.